The clone carrying this T cell receptor (beta chain) was detected ten times or more. Its antigen remains unknown. The TCR beta CDR3 regions underwent amplification using RNA transcripts as the source. Carried out on the TCR CDR3, a first-round RT-PCR used the HTBI primer set. TCRdb ran MiXCR on the multiplex PCR reads and lists one entry per CDR3 protein. The data contain about 500,000 distinct CDR3 sequences, over 15% of them singletons. The record originates from a study of T cells in Graves' hyperthyroidism and ophthalmopathy. Study-level results: Expanded thyroid clonotypes (above 0.001) were mostly also found in blood. Model output signaled ophthalmopathy a median 6.5 months ahead of onset.

From germline, CDR1 is SNHLY and CDR2 FYNNEI. Trimming cost V 7 bases and J 0 bases, with 15 bases left between them. This CDR3 contains 15 residues. At least 3 on the Clinical Activity Score was recorded for ophthalmopathy patients, who also had NOSPECS grade at least 4 and duration under 3 months. Exclusion of a patient resulted from uncontrolled infection, other autoimmune disease, pregnancy or lactation. The sequence came from a woman under 30 with Graves' ophthalmopathy. V and J are TRBV2 and TRBJ1-2; D might be TRBD1 (5 bases). The sequenced sample consisted of blood. Here the CDR3 reads CASMDTENTNYGYTF. The CDR3 DNA reads TGTGCCAGCATGGACACGGAAAATACTAACTATGGCTACACCTTC.